One and the same sample provided the 9 T cell receptor beta chains below, sequenced in a study of T cell repertoires in cytomegalovirus infection. MiXCR, applied by TCRdb to the reads, yields one record per CDR3 protein. Of 600,000 to 800,000 distinct CDR3 sequences in the sample, roughly 26% were seen once. Specimen: CD8+ T cells from PBMCs. These receptors were collected from a human donor in good health (CMV status not recorded). Some clones in this sample may be carry-over from other donors' samples.

The DNA for the CDR3 is TGTGCCAGCGGGAAGGGGGCGAACACTGAAGCTTTCTTT. Translated, it gives CASGKGANTEAFF. The chain joins TRBV5-6 to TRBJ1-1, with 7 bases identical to TRBD1. The CDR3 contains 13 residues. Looked up from germline, CDR1 is SGHDT and CDR2 is YYEEEE. The V gene end was trimmed by 7 bases and the J gene end by 1 base; junction bases not matched to a gene: 4.

The chain links TRBV10-3 to TRBJ1-1, with TRBD1 matching 8 bases. Trimming removed 3 bases from V and 6 bases from J; junction bases left unmatched: 6. Germline V gene lookup returns CDR1 ENHRY and CDR2 SYGVKD. The CDR3 is 14 residues long. CDR3 loop: CAISEDRGGAEAFF. The CDR3 nucleotides read TGTGCCATCAGTGAAGACAGGGGAGGGGCTGAAGCTTTCTTT.

The chain couples TRBV6-2 or TRBV6-3 to TRBJ1-1; D remains ambiguous. The CDR3 sequence is 12 residues long. Germline values: CDR1 MNHEY, CDR2 SVGEGT. Deletions cut 6 bases from V and 4 bases from J, with 9 bases between. This CDR3 is CASSLRLTEAFF. DNA for the CDR3: TGTGCCAGCAGCTTACGCCTCACTGAAGCTTTCTTT.

This sequence joins TRBV27 and TRBJ2-1, with 9 bases identical to TRBD1. Germline trimming cut 3 bases from V and 6 bases from J; bases unmatched to any gene: 3. Germline V gene lookup returns CDR1 MNHEY and CDR2 SMNVEV (reference sequence). The CDR3 spans 14 residues. The CDR3 protein is CASSFGTGSNEQFF. The DNA of the CDR3 is TGTGCCAGCAGTTTTGGGACAGGGTCCAATGAGCAGTTCTTC.

The table lists this clonotype with a few counts. The chain joins TRBV2 to TRBJ1-6, with unresolved D. The V end lost 2 bases, the J end lost 6 bases, and 11 bases lay between the germline ends. The germline CDR1 and CDR2 sequences are SNHLY and FYNNEI. This CDR3 contains 15 residues. CDR3 sequence: CASSELGRFNSPLHF. The CDR3 DNA reads as TGTGCCAGCAGTGAATTAGGGCGTTTTAATTCACCCCTCCACTTT. The full variable domain, rest sourced from reference TRBV2 and TRBJ1-6, is EPEVTQTPSHQVTQMGQEVILRCVPISNHLYFYWYRQILGQKVEFLVSFYNNEISEKSEIFDDQFSVERPDGSNFTLKIRSTKLEDSAMYFCASSELGRFNSPLHFGNGTRLTVT.

This clonotype was seen repeatedly, ten times or more. The chain has TRBV4-1 and TRBJ2-1; no definite D call. The germline V gene has CDR1 MGHRA and CDR2 YSYEKL. CDR3 length: 15 residues. Trimming took off 0 bases at V and 4 bases at J, with 10 bases between the two ends. In nucleotides, the CDR3 is TGCGCCAGCAGCCAAGATCCGAACGTTTACAATGAGCAGTTCTTC. It codes for CASSQDPNVYNEQFF.

The chain couples TRBV28 to TRBJ1-2, with 7 positions matching TRBD1. This CDR3 comprises 14 residues. The V gene end was trimmed by 5 bases and the J gene end by 4 bases; junction bases not matched to a gene: 7. Germline V gives CDR1 MDHEN, CDR2 SYDVKM. CDR3 sequence (DNA): TGTGCCAGCAGTCCGCGGACAGGCCCCTATGGCTACACCTTC. Translating gives CASSPRTGPYGYTF.

Concerning this clonotype: A read error is likely, as this CDR3 ends without the conserved phenylalanine or tryptophan. This chain links TRBV7-9 with TRBJ2-4, with 9 bases aligning to TRBD1. The CDR3 contains 15 residues. Trimming at V came to 5 bases and at J to 11 bases, leaving 13 bases not matched to a gene. CDR1 is SEHNR and CDR2 is FQNEAQ in the germline V gene (reference sequence). The chain's CDR3 is CASSIYRGRELLQYL. CDR3 in DNA: TGTGCCAGCAGCATTTACAGGGGGCGCGAACTACTTCAGTACCTC.

The chain combines TRBV4-1 with TRBJ2-7; 7 bases align to TRBD1. The germline gives CDR1 MGHRA, CDR2 YSYEKL. CDR3 length: 14 residues. V trimming: 3 bases; J trimming: 2 bases; junction bases outside the gene matches: 4. CDR3 sequence (DNA): TGCGCCAGCAGCCATGAAGGGGGCACCTACGAGCAGTACTTC. It encodes CASSHEGGTYEQYF.